The 12 T cell receptor beta chains in this list originate from one sample, sequenced in a study of blood T cell repertoires in COVID-19 (dated by TCRdb to the early 2020s). The library was generated by the immunoSEQ multiplex PCR assay. TCRdb provides this immuneACCESS table in a form limited to in-frame rearrangements. Some clones are lacking; in checked studies, under half of them reflect an unresolved V gene, and why the rest are absent is not known. The sample contains roughly 5,500 clones, roughly four fifths of them found a single time. The ten largest clones capture around 8% of the sample. The sequenced sample was peripheral blood. The receptor source for this set is a human donor with active COVID-19. The donor label of this sample is uncertain.

The chain uses TRBV9 and TRBJ2-3; 8 bases match TRBD2. V lost 0 bases, J lost 1 base, and 7 bases stayed unmatched. Per germline, CDR1 SGDLS and CDR2 YYNGEE. The CDR3 sequence is 17 residues long. CDR3 coding DNA: TGTGCCAGCAGCGTAGGGTGGCGGGGGGTGGGCACAGATACGCAGTATTTT. Translated: CASSVGWRGVGTDTQYF.

This clone was seen once. The chain joins TRBV4-1 to TRBJ2-3; 9 bases map to TRBD2. J lost 0 bases, V lost 0 bases, and 7 bases had no gene match. This CDR3 has 18 amino acids. From germline, CDR1 is MGHRA and CDR2 YSYEKL. CDR3 amino acids: CASSQDQRLADSTDTQYF. The CDR3 coding sequence is TGCGCCAGCAGCCAAGATCAGCGACTAGCGGATAGCACAGATACGCAGTATTTT.

The chain joins TRBV11-3 to TRBJ1-1; weak D call: TRBD1 (5 bases). From germline, CDR1 is SGHNT and CDR2 YENEEA. CDR3 size: 12 residues. The ends were cut back, 5 bases at V and 5 bases at J, with 9 bases in the middle. The CDR3 here is CASSRQGTEAFF. The CDR3 DNA reads TGTGCCAGCAGCCGCCAGGGTACTGAAGCTTTCTTT.

J is TRBJ2-5 and V is TRBV15; D ambiguous. Germline V gives CDR1 LNHNV, CDR2 YYDKDF (reference sequence). Trimming removed 5 bases at V and 0 bases at J, with 7 bases between. The CDR3 runs to 13 residues. CDR3 coding DNA: TGTGCCACCAGCCCCCGGGACCAAGAGACCCAGTACTTC. Its translation is CATSPRDQETQYF.

This clone was counted a single time. V and J are TRBV7-2 and TRBJ1-1; maybe TRBD1 (5 bases). V was pared by 1 base and J by 3 bases, with 12 bases between. Germline V gene data show CDR1 as SGHTA and CDR2 as FQGNSA. There are 15 residues in the CDR3. CDR3 residues: CASSLVKGRDTEAFF. For the CDR3, the DNA is TGTGCCAGCAGCTTAGTTAAGGGCAGGGACACTGAAGCTTTCTTT.

The rearrangement joins TRBV10-3 to TRBJ1-2; TRBD1 agrees at 7 bases. The CDR3 runs to 17 residues. V lost 3 bases to trimming and J lost 0 bases; unmatched junction nucleotides: 10. Germline CDR1 ENHRY, CDR2 SYGVKD. CDR3 region: CAISDGTADLANYGYTF. The DNA for the CDR3 is TGTGCCATCAGTGATGGGACAGCCGACCTAGCTAACTATGGCTACACCTTC.

DNA for the CDR3: TGTGCTAGTGGTTTGGGACAGGGGGCGTACGAGCAGTACTTC. It is translated as CASGLGQGAYEQYF. The rearrangement joins TRBV12-5 to TRBJ2-7; 10 bases agree with TRBD1. The germline V gene encodes CDR1 LGHNT and CDR2 FRNRAP. V lost 1 base and J lost 4; bases outside the gene matches: 1. This CDR3 spans 14 amino acids.

The V gene is TRBV5-1, the J gene TRBJ2-6, with TRBD1 matching over 9 bases. CDR1 SGHRS and CDR2 YFSETQ come from the germline V gene. Trimming cost V 4 bases and J 1 base; bases outside gene matches: 6. CDR3 length: 17 amino acids. CDR3 residues: CASSLGTGSSGANVLTF. Here the CDR3 DNA reads TGCGCCAGCAGCCTCGGGACAGGGAGTTCTGGGGCCAACGTCCTGACTTTC.

The rearrangement links TRBV12-5 to TRBJ1-6; tentative D call: TRBD1 (5 bases). Germline CDR1 reads LGHNT; CDR2 reads FRNRAP. V lost 5 bases to trimming and J lost 13 bases, with 15 bases between them. The CDR3 spans 13 residues. CDR3 in amino acids: CASGIQALAPLHF. In DNA, the CDR3 is TGTGCTAGTGGTATACAGGCCCTGGCCCCCCTCCACTTT.

The V gene is TRBV4-2, the J gene TRBJ1-6, with D unclear. The CDR3 sequence is 17 residues long. The germline V gene has CDR1 LGHNA and CDR2 YNFKEQ. V lost 1 base to trimming and J lost 8 bases, with 18 bases between them. The CDR3 sequence: CASSQAFGFEADSPLHF. Here the CDR3 DNA reads TGTGCCAGCAGCCAAGCATTCGGCTTCGAGGCGGATTCACCCCTCCACTTT.

The chain uses TRBV11-2 and TRBJ2-7; D ambiguous. Germline V lookup: CDR1 SGHAT, CDR2 FQNNGV. With 5 bases removed from V and 2 bases from J, the gap between germline ends came to 4 bases. CDR3 size: 11 residues. CDR3 protein: CASSLTYEQYF. The CDR3 coding sequence is TGTGCCAGCAGCCTAACCTACGAGCAGTACTTC.

This rearrangement joins TRBV10-3 to TRBJ2-1; D is unclear. Germline CDR1 and CDR2: ENHRY and SYGVKD. Trimming cost V 8 bases and J 0 bases, with 5 bases left between them. The CDR3 has 12 amino acids. The CDR3 loop is CAILSSYNEQFF. The DNA for the CDR3 is TGTGCCATCTTGAGCTCCTACAATGAGCAGTTCTTC.